Below are 32 T cell receptor beta chains sequenced from a single sample in a study of post-analysis software for immune sequencing data. Study conclusions and caveats: Elevated frequency relative to controls characterized 4 or 5 TRBV segments in patients, TRBV5-6, TRBV5-1 and TRBV20-1 among them.

Unique molecular identifiers had been added to the TCR beta cDNA libraries. MiXCR, run by TCRdb on the PCR reads, gives a single entry per CDR3 protein. The sample records about 260,000 distinct CDR3 sequences, just over 35% being singletons. Their cognate antigens are unknown. The sequenced sample was blood. These receptor sequences come from a girl aged 5 to 17 with multiple sclerosis.

Comment on this clonotype: This may arise from a read error, as a much more abundant clone is one base away. The V and J genes are TRBV14 and TRBJ2-1; TRBD2 agrees at 14 bases. This CDR3 comprises 17 residues. Trimming removed 4 bases from V and 7 bases from J; junction bases left unmatched: 9. Germline CDR1 is SGHDN and CDR2 is FVKESK. DNA for the CDR3: TGTGCCAGCAGCCGCTGGACTAGCGGGAGGATTAAGAATGAGCAGTTCTTC. It specifies CASSRWTSGRIKNEQFF.

Ten or more counts support this clonotype. The V and J genes are TRBV12-3 or TRBV12-4 and TRBJ1-2, with 9 positions matching TRBD1. V gave up 5 bases and J gave up 8 bases; unmatched junction bases: 9. CDR3 length: 14 amino acids. In DNA, the CDR3 is TGTGCCAGCAGTCACGGACAGGGGCGGCGGGGCTACACCTTC. Residues: CASSHGQGRRGYTF.

This clonotype was detected many times. V and J are TRBV20-1 and TRBJ2-5; TRBD2 agrees at 14 bases. This CDR3 is built from 15 residues. Germline V lookup: CDR1 DFQATT, CDR2 SNEGSKA (reference sequence). With V trimmed by 4 bases and J by 1 base, 2 bases remained unmatched. In DNA, the CDR3 is TGCAGTGCTATGGGACTAGCGGGAGTCCAAGAGACCCAGTACTTC. Translated: CSAMGLAGVQETQYF.

The V gene is TRBV5-1, the J gene TRBJ2-7; TRBD2 agrees at 10 bases. Germline CDR1 reads SGHRS; CDR2 reads YFSETQ. The CDR3 runs to 15 residues. The V gene end was trimmed by 2 bases and the J gene end by 12 bases; junction bases not matched to a gene: 14. The CDR3 nucleotides read TGCGCCAGCAGCTTAGCGGGAGGGCACGGCGAGACCCGGTACTTC. It yields the protein CASSLAGGHGETRYF.

At least ten counts were recorded for this clonotype. The V and J genes are TRBV5-1 and TRBJ2-3, with 9 bases aligning to TRBD2. Germline CDR1 SGHRS, CDR2 YFSETQ. J lost 3 bases, V lost 4 bases, and 6 bases had no gene match. This CDR3 is 15 amino acids long. CDR3 loop: CASSPGTSPTDTQYF. CDR3 coding DNA: TGCGCCAGCAGCCCCGGGACTAGCCCGACAGATACGCAGTATTTT. Filled out from reference TRBV5-1 and TRBJ2-3, the complete variable domain reads KAGVTQTPRYLIKTRGQQVTLSCSPISGHRSVSWYQQTPGQGLQFLFEYFSETQRNKGNFPGRFSGRQFSNSRSEMNVSTLELGDSALYLCASSPGTSPTDTQYFGPGTRLTVL.

As concerns this clonotype: A much larger clone differs by one base, so this may be a read error. The rearrangement joins TRBV11-2 to TRBJ2-7; tentatively, D is TRBD2 (6 bases). Germline CDR1 is SGHAT and CDR2 is FQNNGV. CDR3 length: 14 residues. CDR3 amino acids: CASSLDPRGWEQDF. The CDR3 DNA sequence: TGTGCCAGCAGCCTGGATCCCCGGGGGTGGGAGCAGGACTTC.

In this sample, this clonotype turned up many times. The chain employs TRBV10-3 and TRBJ2-7; D perhaps matches TRBD2 (5 bases). V lost 5 bases and J lost 2, with 10 bases in between. This CDR3 region has 13 residues. Germline V gene lookup returns CDR1 ENHRY and CDR2 SYGVKD. CDR3 loop: CAISSGIAYEQYF. The CDR3 DNA is TGTGCCATCAGTTCCGGGATTGCCTACGAGCAGTACTTC.

CDR3 nucleotides: TGCAGTGCTAGAGATGGGGGGAGCGCGTCCTACAATGAGCAGTTCTTC. This translates into CSARDGGSASYNEQFF. The V gene is TRBV20-1, the J gene TRBJ2-1; weak D call: TRBD2 (6 bases). The CDR3 spans 16 residues. Germline lookup yields CDR1 DFQATT and CDR2 SNEGSKA (reference sequence). Trimming removed 0 bases at V and 1 base at J, with 13 bases between.

This clonotype was counted ten times or more. This rearrangement joins TRBV7-8 to TRBJ2-7; D may be TRBD2 (6 bases). Between the trimmed V and J ends, which lost 3 bases and 5 bases, there was a span of 11 bases. The CDR3 spans 13 residues. Germline-derived CDR1 and CDR2 are SGHVS and FQNEAQ. CDR3 loop: CASSFAGSHEQYF. CDR3 sequence (DNA): TGTGCCAGCAGCTTTGCGGGGTCCCACGAGCAGTACTTC.

This sequence joins TRBV20-1 and TRBJ1-6; TRBD1 might be the D (5 bases). Germline V gene sequence: CDR1 DFQATT, CDR2 SNEGSKA (reference sequence). V was shortened by 3 bases and J by 10 bases, with 19 bases between the two germline ends. This CDR3 region has 15 residues. CDR3 loop: CSASETGTLGSPLHF. CDR3 DNA sequence: TGCAGTGCTAGTGAGACCGGGACGTTAGGGTCACCCCTCCACTTT.

The gene calls are TRBV6-6 and TRBJ2-5; D unresolved. The germline gives CDR1 MNHNY, CDR2 SVGAGI (reference sequence). The length of the CDR3 is 14 residues. V was trimmed by 2 bases and J by 3 bases, leaving 10 bases between them. This CDR3 reads CASSYLNSEETQYF. The DNA of the CDR3 is TGTGCCAGCAGTTACCTCAACAGTGAAGAGACCCAGTACTTC.

This clonotype has at least ten counts. J is TRBJ2-1 and V is TRBV28; D is perhaps TRBD1 (5 bases). Deletions cut 4 bases from V and 13 bases from J, with 29 bases between. CDR3 size: 17 residues. Per the germline V gene, CDR1 is MDHEN and CDR2 is SYDVKM. CDR3 residues: CASSSPETAPAPLAQFF. CDR3 bases: TGTGCCAGCAGTTCGCCAGAGACAGCACCGGCCCCCCTGGCACAGTTCTTC.

This clonotype was found many times. This sequence joins TRBV7-9 and TRBJ2-3, with D perhaps being TRBD1 or TRBD2 (6 bases each). CDR3 size: 17 residues. V was clipped by 5 bases and J by 3 bases, with 21 bases between them. Per the germline V gene, CDR1 is SEHNR and CDR2 is FQNEAQ (reference sequence). CDR3 region: CASSPRSRGPRTDTQYF. The CDR3 region has the DNA TGTGCCAGCAGCCCACGCTCTCGGGGGCCGAGGACAGATACGCAGTATTTT.

The chain has TRBV10-3 and TRBJ1-2; D remains ambiguous. The CDR3 totals 14 residues. CDR1 ENHRY and CDR2 SYGVKD come from the germline V gene. Deletions cut 0 bases from V and 2 bases from J, with 7 bases between. As DNA, the CDR3 is TGTGCCATCAGTGAGTCGCCAGAGAACTATGGCTACACCTTC. Its translation is CAISESPENYGYTF.

The chain carries TRBV20-1 and TRBJ2-7; weak D call: TRBD2 (5 bases). CDR3 size: 13 residues. Trimming removed 6 bases from V and 0 bases from J, with 12 bases in between. Germline CDR1 and CDR2: DFQATT and SNEGSKA (reference sequence). CDR3 in amino acids: CSAWESSSYEQYF. Here the CDR3 DNA reads TGCAGTGCCTGGGAGTCCAGCTCCTACGAGCAGTACTTC.

The rearrangement joins TRBV24-1 to TRBJ2-3, with no clear D. The germline CDR1 and CDR2 sequences are KGHDR and SFDVKD. V lost 5 bases and J 1 base, leaving 9 bases between the germline ends. The CDR3 consists of 14 residues. The chain's CDR3 is CATSAVARTDTQYF. DNA for the CDR3: TGTGCCACCAGTGCGGTAGCCCGCACAGATACGCAGTATTTT.

This clonotype appeared many times. The V and J genes are TRBV5-1 and TRBJ1-2, with D unclear. Trimming left V 5 bases short and J 4 bases short, with 15 bases between. The germline CDR1 and CDR2 sequences are SGHRS and YFSETQ. The CDR3 covers 14 residues. The CDR3 sequence: CASSYSGRAYGYTF. For the CDR3, the DNA is TGCGCCAGCAGTTACTCCGGGAGAGCCTATGGCTACACCTTC.

In its sample, this clonotype was seen a few times. J is TRBJ1-5 and V is TRBV28; the D is unclear. CDR1 is MDHEN, CDR2 SYDVKM, per germline. With 9 bases removed from V and 3 bases from J, the gap between germline ends came to 12 bases. The CDR3 contains 13 residues. Written as DNA, the CDR3 is TGTGCCAGTTCCCGCGTCGTCAATCAGCCCCAGCATTTT. Encoded protein: CASSRVVNQPQHF.

This clonotype was recorded many times. This chain joins TRBV29-1 and TRBJ2-7; D may be TRBD2 (7 bases). V was clipped by 0 bases and J by 4 bases, with 25 bases between them. The germline gives CDR1 SQVTM, CDR2 ANQGSEA. The CDR3 consists of 18 residues. CDR3 DNA sequence: TGCAGCGTTGAAGAGGCAGGCCCAGCCCGGGGGGCAGGGTACGAGCAGTACTTC. Protein: CSVEEAGPARGAGYEQYF.

This clonotype appeared a few times. This chain uses TRBV7-2 with TRBJ2-3; no reliable D call. This CDR3 is 15 amino acids long. Trimming cost V 1 base and J 0 bases, with 8 bases left between them. In germline, CDR1 is SGHTA, CDR2 FQGNSA. The DNA of the CDR3 is TGTGCCAGCAGCTTAGATACGACCAGCACAGATACGCAGTATTTT. It is translated as CASSLDTTSTDTQYF. Full variable domain (rest looked up from reference TRBV7-2 and TRBJ2-3): GAGVSQSPSNKVTEKGKDVELRCDPISGHTALYWYRQSLGQGLEFLIYFQGNSAPDKSGLPSDRFSAERTGGSVSTLTIQRTQQEDSAVYLCASSLDTTSTDTQYFGPGTRLTVL.

V is TRBV12-5 and J is TRBJ2-5; 8 nucleotides line up with TRBD2. J was trimmed by 4 bases and V by 0 bases; bases with no gene match: 7. Germline V gene sequence: CDR1 LGHNT, CDR2 FRNRAP. The CDR3 consists of 16 residues. CDR3 nucleotide sequence: TGTGCTAGTGGTTTGGTCCGGGGGGGCCGTGGAGAGACCCAGTACTTC. Translating it yields CASGLVRGGRGETQYF.

This clonotype was picked up many times. The V call is TRBV11-2, the J call TRBJ2-1; 10 nucleotides match TRBD2. Trimming took 5 bases from V and 4 from J; bases not matched to a gene: 8. Germline lookup yields CDR1 SGHAT and CDR2 FQNNGV. The CDR3 is made up of 16 amino acids. The CDR3: CASSPVRLAGYNEQFF. CDR3 in DNA: TGTGCCAGCAGCCCGGTCAGACTAGCGGGTTACAATGAGCAGTTCTTC.

This clonotype showed up many times. The chain couples TRBV20-1 to TRBJ2-3, with 12 bases aligning to TRBD2. The V gene's germline CDR1 is DFQATT and CDR2 SNEGSKA (reference sequence). CDR3 length: 15 amino acids. Trimming took 5 bases from V and 2 from J; bases not matched to a gene: 5. The CDR3 region has the DNA TGCAGTGCTGTGCGACTAGCGGGGGTCACAGATACGCAGTATTTT. Its protein product is CSAVRLAGVTDTQYF.

The rearrangement links TRBV7-2 to TRBJ1-1; TRBD1 agrees at 7 bases. The CDR3 loop spans 15 amino acids. The J segment lost 5 bases and the V segment lost 4 bases, leaving 10 bases of the junction unmatched. The germline gives CDR1 SGHTA, CDR2 FQGNSA. The DNA of the CDR3 is TGTGCCAGCAGCTCCTTGACAGGGATGGGGACTGAAGCTTTCTTT. It yields the protein CASSSLTGMGTEAFF.

A note on this clonotype: This may be a read error: a much more frequent sequence differs by one nucleotide. The V gene is TRBV6-2 or TRBV6-3, the J gene TRBJ2-1, with D hard to call. The J call is in doubt because the DNA end fits TRBJ2-7 better. The germline gives CDR1 MNHEY, CDR2 SVGEGT. The CDR3 extends over 13 amino acids. The CDR3 loop reads CASSYETHNEQYF. Here the CDR3 DNA reads TGTGCCAGCAGTTACGAGACTCACAATGAGCAGTACTTC.

This clonotype was counted only a few times. This sequence joins TRBV7-8 and TRBJ1-5; 7 bases agree with TRBD1. The J segment lost 4 bases and the V segment lost 6 bases, leaving 15 bases of the junction unmatched. The CDR3 has 17 residues. Germline CDR1 is SGHVS and CDR2 is FQNEAQ. This chain's CDR3 is CASSSRGRQGGNQPQHF. The CDR3 DNA is TGTGCCAGCAGTTCAAGGGGTCGACAGGGCGGGAATCAGCCCCAGCATTTT.

In this sample, this clonotype turned up many times. The V and J genes are TRBV28 and TRBJ1-2; D uncertain. Germline V gives CDR1 MDHEN, CDR2 SYDVKM. The CDR3 has 15 amino acids. V was trimmed by 7 bases and J by 1 base, leaving 16 bases between them. The CDR3 bases are TGTGCCAGCACCTCGACCCGGACGGTTAACTATGGCTACACCTTC. The encoded protein is CASTSTRTVNYGYTF.

As to this clonotype: A much larger clone differs by one base, so this may be a read error. This chain connects TRBV7-9 to TRBJ2-6; possibly TRBD2 for D (5 bases). With 10 bases removed from V and 0 bases from J, the gap between germline ends came to 7 bases. Germline V gene lookup returns CDR1 SEHNR and CDR2 FQNEAQ (reference sequence). The CDR3 is 13 amino acids. The CDR3 DNA reads TGTGCCATTCGGGGCTCTGGGGCCAACGTCCTGACTTTC. Its translation: CAIRGSGANVLTF.

This clonotype came up many times. The chain links TRBV12-3 or TRBV12-4 to TRBJ2-1; weak D call: TRBD1 (6 bases). V gave up 1 base and J gave up 7 bases, with 20 bases separating them. The CDR3 runs 17 residues. The CDR3 coding sequence is TGTGCCAGCAGTTTAGGACAGGCGGCTCGGGGCCGGAATGAGCAGTTCTTC. It specifies CASSLGQAARGRNEQFF.

In its sample, this clonotype was seen many times. CDR3 bases: TGTGCCAGCAGCTTAGATAGCGGGGTGGAAGATACGCAGTATTTT. This sequence encodes CASSLDSGVEDTQYF. This sequence joins TRBV7-2 and TRBJ2-3; TRBD2 matches 8 bases. Per germline, CDR1 SGHTA and CDR2 FQGNSA. V shed 1 base, J shed 5 bases, and the junction held 5 bases outside the gene matches. The CDR3 is 15 residues long.

Regarding this clonotype: With a much larger clone just one base away, this may be a read error. The genes are TRBV28 and TRBJ2-1; D ambiguous. This CDR3 region has 14 residues. The germline gives CDR1 MDHEN, CDR2 SYDVKM. The CDR3, as DNA: TGTGCCAGCAGCCTTCTGACCGGCTACAATAAGCAGTTCTTC. Its translation: CASSLLTGYNKQFF.

The gene calls are TRBV24-1 and TRBJ2-3; TRBD2 is a possible D gene (5 bases). V was shortened by 3 bases and J by 2 bases, with 14 bases between the two germline ends. The V gene's germline CDR1 is KGHDR and CDR2 SFDVKD. CDR3 size: 16 residues. The CDR3 bases are TGTGCCACCAGTGATCCGCTAGCCGGCCTCACAGATACGCAGTATTTT. Protein: CATSDPLAGLTDTQYF.